What follows is one TCR beta chain and its context. Its specificity is unknown. The junction does not match germline at one end; this may be a read error. It was with a sample-barcoded 5' primer and a J-beta primer mix that a second PCR of roughly 6 to 11 cycles was run. Each CDR3 protein is one row after TCRdb ran MiXCR on the 5' RACE reads. This sample carries about 1,400,000 distinct CDR3 sequences, 55% to 75% of them seen once, and the ten largest clones take 5.5% to 8%. This CDR3 has 11 residues. This sample was included in a study of blood T cells in healthy people across ages. General study results and limits: Unknown donor CMV status possibly confounded expanded clonotype changes. Age advanced and TCR beta diversity per million T cells fell, roughly linearly. Fewer expanded clones and more diversity marked long-lived versus aged donors.

Sequencing input: blood. The receptor comes from a man aged 18 to 29 in good health. The chain couples TRBV12-3 or TRBV12-4 to TRBJ1-5, with D uncertain. The CDR3, as DNA: TGTGCCAGCATTAGCTTTCAGCCCCGGCATTTT. It yields the protein CASISFQPRHF.